A single sample is the source of the 16 T cell receptor beta chains below, sequenced in a study of T cells in Graves' hyperthyroidism and ophthalmopathy. Amplification targeted TCR beta CDR3 regions from RNA transcripts. RT-PCR in the first round (using the HTBI primer set) targeted the TCR CDR3. MiXCR, run by TCRdb on the multiplex PCR reads, gives a single entry per CDR3 protein. The sample shows about 340,000 distinct CDR3 sequences, around 20% of them seen only once. The sample was blood. These receptors were taken from a woman aged 50 to 60 with Graves' hyperthyroidism.

This clonotype was counted at least ten times. The rearrangement links TRBV5-1 to TRBJ1-4; TRBD1 agrees at 9 bases. J was trimmed by 2 bases and V by 3 bases; bases with no gene match: 2. The CDR3 is 15 residues long. Germline lookup yields CDR1 SGHRS and CDR2 YFSETQ. This CDR3 is CASSSQGATNEKLFF. The CDR3 coding sequence is TGCGCCAGCAGCTCACAGGGGGCGACTAATGAAAAACTGTTTTTT.

This clonotype has a count of ten or more. The chain employs TRBV28 and TRBJ2-7, with 7 bases matching TRBD1. V lost 3 bases and J lost 2; bases outside the gene matches: 4. The germline V gene has CDR1 MDHEN and CDR2 SYDVKM. The CDR3 extends over 14 amino acids. The chain's CDR3 is CASSLQGETYEQYF. The DNA of the CDR3 is TGTGCCAGCAGTTTGCAGGGGGAGACCTACGAGCAGTACTTC.

This clonotype was observed many times. The chain combines TRBV6-1 with TRBJ2-3; TRBD1 aligns across 8 bases. The ends lost 5 bases at V and 1 base at J; junction bases unmatched: 5. Per germline, CDR1 MNHNS and CDR2 SASEGT. The CDR3 contains 15 residues. CDR3: CASSTPGQGTDTQYF. CDR3 nucleotide sequence: TGTGCCAGCAGTACGCCGGGACAGGGCACAGATACGCAGTATTTT.

The sample holds one count of this clonotype. The chain couples TRBV10-1 to TRBJ1-1, with TRBD1 matching 7 bases. V lost 5 bases and J lost 7; bases outside the gene matches: 7. In germline, CDR1 is WNHNN, CDR2 SYGVQD (reference sequence). This CDR3 region has 13 residues. The CDR3 DNA reads as TGCGCCAGCAGTAGAAGGGGGCCTAATGAAGCTTTCTTT. It yields the protein CASSRRGPNEAFF.

The CDR3 bases are TGTGCCAGCAGCCCCCGGACAGTCCTCTACTCTGGAAACACCATATATTTT. Protein: CASSPRTVLYSGNTIYF. The rearrangement joins TRBV11-2 to TRBJ1-3; a weak D match, TRBD1 (6 bases). CDR1 is SGHAT, CDR2 FQNNGV, per germline. V dropped 5 bases and J dropped 0 bases, with 17 bases sitting between them. The CDR3 sequence is 17 residues long.

V usage is TRBV6-2 or TRBV6-3 and J usage is TRBJ2-5; the D gene is possibly TRBD1 (7 bases). The CDR3 sequence is 16 residues long. Between the trimmed V and J ends, which lost 5 bases and 0 bases, there was a span of 16 bases. Looked up from germline, CDR1 is MNHEY and CDR2 is SVGEGT. In DNA form, the CDR3 reads TGTGCCAGCAGTATACAGGGGACTGGAAACCAAGAGACCCAGTACTTC. Encoded protein: CASSIQGTGNQETQYF.

This clonotype has a count of ten or more. The V gene is TRBV5-1, the J gene TRBJ2-7; TRBD2 matches at 7 bases. CDR3 length equals 15 residues. J was trimmed by 0 bases and V by 4 bases; bases with no gene match: 7. Germline V gene data show CDR1 as SGHRS and CDR2 as YFSETQ. CDR3 amino acids: CASSIARDYSYEQYF. CDR3 in DNA: TGCGCCAGCAGCATAGCCCGGGACTACTCCTACGAGCAGTACTTC.

The chain carries TRBV3-1 and TRBJ2-7; the D gene is possibly TRBD2 (5 bases). The CDR3 is 17 residues long. Germline CDR1 is LGHDT and CDR2 is YNNKEL (reference sequence). The V gene lost 2 bases and the J gene lost 1 base, with 18 bases spanning the gap. Here the CDR3 DNA reads TGTGCCAGCAGCCAAAGACCGACATGGACTGGTTCCTACGAGCAGTACTTC. Its protein is CASSQRPTWTGSYEQYF.

This clonotype appeared many times. The chain has TRBV3-1 and TRBJ2-7; 7 bases align to TRBD1. This CDR3 region has 16 residues. The V gene end was trimmed by 0 bases and the J gene end by 2 bases; junction bases not matched to a gene: 7. Germline lookup yields CDR1 LGHDT and CDR2 YNNKEL (reference sequence). The CDR3 bases are TGTGCCAGCAGCCAAGAACGCGACAGGGATACCTACGAGCAGTACTTC. The encoded protein is CASSQERDRDTYEQYF.

V usage is TRBV5-1 and J usage is TRBJ2-6, with 9 bases aligning to TRBD2. V dropped 1 base and J dropped 3; count of bases not matched to a gene: 8. Germline CDR1 reads SGHRS; CDR2 reads YFSETQ. The CDR3 length is 18 residues. The CDR3 coding sequence is TGCGCCAGCAGCTTGTTTTTAGCGGGAGTAGGTGGGGCCAACGTCCTGACTTTC. Translation gives CASSLFLAGVGGANVLTF.

V gene TRBV6-1 combines with J gene TRBJ1-4, with D possibly matching TRBD1 (6 bases). Looked up from germline, CDR1 is MNHNS and CDR2 is SASEGT. CDR3 length: 15 amino acids. Trimming stripped 5 bases from V and 0 bases from J, with 10 bases between. CDR3 in amino acids: CASSPRTATNEKLFF. The CDR3 nucleotides read TGTGCCAGCAGTCCCCGGACAGCAACTAATGAAAAACTGTTTTTT.

Ten or more counts support this clonotype. The chain joins TRBV12-3 or TRBV12-4 to TRBJ2-1, with D perhaps assigned TRBD1 or TRBD2 (6 bases each). The CDR3 loop spans 15 amino acids. The V end was cut by 6 bases, the J end by 8 bases, with 20 bases between. The CDR3 bases are TGTGCCAGCAGCAACGGGGGACAAGGGTTGTATGAGCAGTTCTTC. Its translation: CASSNGGQGLYEQFF.

This clonotype has at least ten counts. The chain combines TRBV28 with TRBJ2-7; TRBD2 might be the D (5 bases). Looked up from germline, CDR1 is MDHEN and CDR2 is SYDVKM. V dropped 3 bases and J dropped 3 bases, with 6 bases sitting between them. This CDR3 comprises 12 residues. CDR3 sequence (DNA): TGTGCCAGCAGTTTTCGGGACTACGAGCAGTACTTC. Its translation: CASSFRDYEQYF.

The chain couples TRBV2 to TRBJ2-3; 7 bases match TRBD1. The germline CDR1 and CDR2 sequences are SNHLY and FYNNEI. The CDR3 has 14 residues. Unmatched junction bases numbered 7, after V lost 5 bases and J lost 5 bases. The CDR3 is CASSRTRGQDTQYF. For the CDR3, the DNA is TGTGCCAGCAGTCGGACAAGGGGGCAAGATACGCAGTATTTT.

In this sample, this clonotype turned up many times. The CDR3 here is CSARVGQLPQETQYF. CDR3 nucleotide sequence: TGCAGTGCTAGAGTCGGGCAGCTACCTCAAGAGACCCAGTACTTC. The chain has TRBV20-1 and TRBJ2-5; D uncertain. Trimming pared 1 base from V and 2 bases from J, leaving 14 bases between. The CDR3 spans 15 residues. The V gene's germline CDR1 is DFQATT and CDR2 SNEGSKA (reference sequence).

This clonotype was counted at least ten times. V usage is TRBV28 and J usage is TRBJ1-1; D may be TRBD1 (6 bases). Germline V gives CDR1 MDHEN, CDR2 SYDVKM. V was trimmed by 3 bases and J by 0 bases, leaving 8 bases between them. The CDR3 is 14 residues long. CDR3 residues: CASSFGQLNTEAFF. The CDR3 bases are TGTGCCAGCAGTTTCGGACAGTTGAACACTGAAGCTTTCTTT.